At least ten counts were recorded for the clone carrying this T cell receptor beta chain. The CDR3 has 15 amino acids. V was pared by 4 bases and J by 0 bases, with 10 bases between. Germline loops: CDR1 SGDLS, CDR2 YYNGEE. Nobody among the patients had been given any treatment before thyroid surgery. The data originate from a study of metastatic and nonmetastatic thyroid tumors. Across the whole study: Comparison of repertoires was carried out across blood and tumor or nodule tissue from malignant and benign thyroid patients.

Original methodology: The study took CDR3 differences across clinicopathological groups and made a distant-metastasis classifier for papillary thyroid cancer from them. TCRdb re-called the PCR reads with MiXCR. The V and J calls reflect TCRdb's pipeline rather than the authors' work. The data contain about 92,000 clones, under 15% of them seen just once; the ten biggest clones take up roughly 3.9%. This chain joins TRBV9 and TRBJ2-2; D perhaps matches TRBD2 (6 bases). Source material: blood. This clonotype was obtained from a female donor with papillary thyroid cancer or a benign thyroid nodule (not recorded which). Some clones in this sample may be carry-over from other donors' samples. The CDR3 here is CASSLREPNTGELFF. CDR3 nucleotide sequence: TGTGCCAGCAGCCTCCGGGAGCCGAACACCGGGGAGCTGTTTTTT.